The entry below describes one T cell receptor beta chain. From the RT-PCR reads, TCRdb called clonotypes with MiXCR, one entry per CDR3 protein. The repertoire holds more than 600,000 distinct CDR3 sequences, with approximately 15% as singletons. The CDR3 consists of 16 residues. CDR1 SGHNT and CDR2 YYREEE come from the germline V gene (reference sequence). Losses at the gene ends were 4 bases for V and 2 bases for J; bases not matched to a gene: 10. This rearrangement joins TRBV5-4 to TRBJ1-1, with 8 bases identical to TRBD1. Source material: memory CD4+ T cells from blood. The receptor was derived from a female donor in good health, serving as a healthy control. The CDR3 nucleotides are TGTGCCAGCAGCGCAGGCGGACAGGGCCTTAACACTGAAGCTTTCTTT. Amino acids: CASSAGGQGLNTEAFF.